This TCR beta chain was captured by sequencing in a study of shared clonotypes between healthy human individuals. General study points: Generation of non-shared clonotypes was less probable than generation of clonotypes shared by all four donors. Rarefaction analysis demonstrated incomplete sorted-subset sequencing notwithstanding large depth. Richness estimates generally favored naive over memory subsets.

As for this clone: Its antigen is still unknown.

Per the germline V gene, CDR1 is MNHNS and CDR2 is SASEGT. Trimming removed 4 bases from V and 9 bases from J; junction bases left unmatched: 12. This CDR3 has 15 amino acids. Data came from immunoSEQ multiplex PCR; TCRdb stores just in-frame clones and leaves some out. The top ten clones hold 1.5% to 2% of a sample with about 680,000 clones, about 80% of them seen once. The sample was memory CD4+ T cells sorted from blood. Indicated subset: CD45RA-negative fraction. This sequence was found in a woman younger than 45 in good health. The chain has TRBV6-1 and TRBJ2-1; 7 bases are shared with TRBD2. CDR3 amino acids: CASSGGGSGYPEQFF. The CDR3 DNA is TGTGCCAGCAGTGGGGGTGGTAGCGGGTACCCTGAGCAGTTCTTC.